This T cell receptor beta chain was profiled in a study of T cell responses to AZD1222 COVID-19 vaccine. Findings and caveats of the study: Donors skewed white British and female; clonal diversity was possibly underestimated. Elevations in Spike-specific TCR breadth and depth followed administration of two AZD1222 doses. The study found vaccine-associated CD4 TCRs spanning spike, dominant at 160-218 and 743-854.

Timing groups of about 4 and about 12 weeks for second doses were pooled. CDR3 size: 16 residues. Trimming took 3 bases from V and 2 from J; bases not matched to a gene: 7. Germline V gene sequence: CDR1 LNHDA, CDR2 SQIVND (reference sequence). Repertoires were generated with immunoSEQ multiplex PCR, while TCRdb's copy carries only in-frame clones and drops some. This table holds fewer than 95,000 clones, about 89% found once. For this clone: Its antigen is not identified.

The source is an adult who received the AZD1222 COVID-19 vaccine. The source material was peripheral blood, sampled 28 days after the second AZD1222 dose. This sequence joins TRBV19 and TRBJ1-2; 9 nucleotides align to TRBD1. For the CDR3, the DNA is TGTGCCAGTAGTATTGGGGGACAGGGATCGAACTATGGCTACACCTTC. It yields the protein CASSIGGQGSNYGYTF.